The T cell receptor (beta chain) under discussion was sequenced for a study of blood T cell repertoires in COVID-19. Only in-frame clones appear in the TCRdb table, and some are missing; sequencing was by immunoSEQ multiplex PCR. This table has around 220,000 clones, roughly 90% appearing once. Assignments of participants to cohorts depended upon their own reported clinical history. The sample comprised PBMCs or T cells enriched from blood (not recorded which). The clonotype was recovered from a man aged 25 to 40 who had been exposed to COVID-19.

The CDR3 reads CASSLDVSYEQFF. CDR3 nucleotides: TGTGCCAGCAGCTTAGACGTGAGCTATGAGCAGTTCTTC. The chain joins TRBV11-2 to TRBJ2-1; no firm D call. V was clipped by 0 bases and J by 8 bases, with 8 bases between them. The CDR3 runs 13 residues. CDR1 is SGHAT, CDR2 FQNNGV, per germline.